Below, 20 T cell receptor beta chains from the same sample are listed, as sequenced in a study of tumor-infiltrating lymphocytes in primary liver carcinoma. cDNA specific to TCR beta was made from 450 to 650 ng of total RNA, with a constant-region primer employed for priming. Modified slightly, ARM-PCR produced TCR beta libraries over three nested multiplex PCR rounds. For approximately 11 cycles apiece, the opening two PCR rounds ran with TRBV1-TRBV30 forward primers and a C-beta reverse primer. A single record per CDR3 protein comes from TCRdb applying MiXCR to the multiplex PCR reads. The sample shows 90,000 to 150,000 distinct CDR3 sequences, roughly 75% of them seen only once. RNA and DNA were co-extracted from around 20-30 mg of unsorted bulk tissue. Sequencing was done on a sample of tumor-adjacent normal liver tissue. These receptors all stem from an older woman with primary liver carcinoma and hepatitis B virus infection.

This clonotype has just a few counts. The chain employs TRBV11-2 and TRBJ2-1; 15 nucleotides match TRBD2. The J segment lost 10 bases and the V segment lost 6 bases, leaving 10 bases of the junction unmatched. The germline gives CDR1 SGHAT, CDR2 FQNNGV. There are 16 residues in the CDR3. The CDR3 sequence: CASSSSRGTSGGEQFF. DNA for the CDR3: TGTGCCAGCAGTTCATCCCGAGGGACTAGCGGGGGGGAGCAGTTCTTC.

In this sample, this clonotype turned up many times. The CDR3 DNA is TGTGCCAGCAGTCGGGACGGGCTAGCGAACACCGGGGAGCTGTTTTTT. Its translation: CASSRDGLANTGELFF. The chain uses TRBV28 and TRBJ2-2; the D gene could be TRBD1 or TRBD2 (5 bases each). Trimming left V 5 bases short and J 0 bases short, with 13 bases between. The CDR3 has 16 amino acids. CDR1 MDHEN and CDR2 SYDVKM come from the germline V gene. Looking up the rest from reference TRBV28 and TRBJ2-2 gives the full variable domain: DVKVTQSSRYLVKRTGEKVFLECVQDMDHENMFWYRQDPGLGLRLIYFSYDVKMKEKGDIPEGYSVSREKKERFSLILESASTNQTSMYLCASSRDGLANTGELFFGEGSRLTVL.

This clonotype was seen a few times. The chain employs TRBV20-1 and TRBJ2-1; possibly TRBD2 for D (5 bases). V lost 6 bases, J lost 2 bases, and 11 bases lay in between. The CDR3 totals 13 residues. Germline CDR1 and CDR2: DFQATT and SNEGSKA (reference sequence). The DNA of the CDR3 is TGCAGTGCCCCTAGCCGGCCCTACAATGAGCAGTTCTTC. It yields the protein CSAPSRPYNEQFF.

Worth noting for this clonotype: One junction end does not reproduce the germline sequence, and a read error may be involved. V and J are TRBV6-2 or TRBV6-3 and TRBJ2-6; 8 nucleotides match TRBD2. The V gene's germline CDR1 is MNHEY and CDR2 SVGEGT. The CDR3 loop spans 19 amino acids. CDR3 region: CASRRRGGIGSSGANILTF. The CDR3 DNA is TGTGCCAGCAGGAGGCGCGGGGGGATAGGCTCCTCCGGGGCCAACATCCTGACTTTC.

The table lists this clonotype with a few counts. This sequence joins TRBV9 and TRBJ2-3; 9 nucleotides line up with TRBD2. CDR1 and CDR2 (germline): SGDLS, YYNGEE. This CDR3 has 16 residues. The V gene end was trimmed by 2 bases and the J gene end by 2 bases; junction bases not matched to a gene: 6. DNA for the CDR3: TGTGCCAGCAGCGTCTCTAGCGGGGTAAACACAGATACGCAGTATTTT. Translating it yields CASSVSSGVNTDTQYF.

In its sample, this clonotype was seen many times. V gene TRBV6-6 combines with J gene TRBJ2-7, with 10 bases that match TRBD1. CDR1 is MNHNY and CDR2 is SVGAGI in the germline V gene (reference sequence). V lost 6 bases and J lost 1; bases outside the gene matches: 12. CDR3 size: 17 residues. The CDR3 loop reads CASSSAPGQGSSYEQYF. As DNA, the CDR3 is TGTGCCAGCAGCTCCGCACCGGGACAGGGGTCTTCCTACGAGCAGTACTTC.

About this clonotype itself: One end of the junction does not line up with germline, which may come from a read error. The V gene is TRBV6-2 or TRBV6-3, the J gene TRBJ2-1, with a tentative D call TRBD2 (5 bases). Germline CDR1 reads MNHEY; CDR2 reads SVGEGT. This CDR3 is built from 14 residues. CDR3 sequence reads: CASSYSNGIGELFF. DNA of the CDR3: TGTGCCAGCAGTTACTCTAACGGGATAGGTGAGCTGTTCTTT.

The table lists this clonotype with a count of one. The junction departs from the called germline gene at one end, perhaps through a read error. V usage is TRBV4-2 and J usage is TRBJ2-2; 9 bases are a match to TRBD2. In germline, CDR1 is LGHNA, CDR2 YNFKEQ. This CDR3 is 16 amino acids long. For the CDR3, the DNA is TGTGACAGCAGCTCCCGACTAGCGGAGAACATCGGGAAGCTGTTTTTT. Translated, it gives CDSSSRLAENIGKLFF.

In its sample, this clonotype was seen a few times. This may come from a read error, since a much larger clone is one base off. This rearrangement joins TRBV12-3 or TRBV12-4 to TRBJ2-1; 9 nucleotides align to TRBD2. J lost 8 bases, V lost 3 bases, and 8 bases had no gene match. The CDR3 is made up of 15 amino acids. The DNA for the CDR3 is TGTGCCAGCAGTTTCGGTAGCGGGAGTTTAGATGAGCAGTTCTTC. It encodes CASSFGSGSLDEQFF.

This clonotype has just one count. At one end the junction does not follow the germline gene, possibly because of a read error. The V and J genes are TRBV11-2 and TRBJ2-1; the D is unclear. This CDR3 has 16 residues. Germline-derived CDR1 and CDR2 are SGHAT and FQNNGV. DNA for the CDR3: TGTGCAAGCAGCTTAGATCTGACGGGTGGGTGCGATGAGCACTTCTTC. It yields the protein CASSLDLTGGCDEHFF. The full variable domain, its missing parts supplied by reference TRBV11-2 and TRBJ2-1, is EAGVAQSPRYKIIEKRQSVAFWCNPISGHATLYWYQQILGQGPKLLIQFQNNGVVDDSQLPKDRFSAERLKGVDSTLKIQPAKLEDSAVYLCASSLDLTGGCDEHFFGPGTRLTVL.

The chain has TRBV7-9 and TRBJ2-7; TRBD1 agrees at 7 bases. The CDR3 is 15 amino acids. Germline loops: CDR1 SEHNR, CDR2 FQNEAQ (reference sequence). After removal of 4 bases from V and 1 base from J, the junction contained 7 bases not matched to a gene. This chain's CDR3 is CASSSGSGGSYEQYF. The CDR3 DNA reads as TGTGCCAGCAGCTCGGGGTCAGGGGGTTCCTACGAGCAGTACTTC.

This rearrangement joins TRBV2 to TRBJ2-2; TRBD2 might be the D (6 bases). This CDR3 has 15 residues. Germline V gives CDR1 SNHLY, CDR2 FYNNEI. The V gene lost 5 bases and the J gene lost 1 base, with 11 bases spanning the gap. The CDR3 sequence is CASSPNGRNTGELFF. CDR3 nucleotide sequence: TGTGCCAGCAGTCCTAACGGGAGGAACACCGGGGAGCTGTTTTTT.

J is TRBJ2-1 and V is TRBV6-4, with 10 bases that match TRBD1. V lost 9 bases, J lost 10 bases, and 18 bases stayed unmatched. CDR3 length equals 16 residues. CDR1 is MRHNA, CDR2 SNTAGT, per germline. The CDR3, as DNA: TGTGCCAGTACCCCCTTTCCCGGACAGGGGGTTAAAGAGCAGTTCTTC. Amino acids: CASTPFPGQGVKEQFF.

A remark on this clonotype: At one boundary the junction diverges from the germline segment, which might be a read error. The genes are TRBV11-3 and TRBJ2-1; perhaps TRBD1 as D (6 bases). This CDR3 is 17 amino acids long. CDR1 is SGHNT and CDR2 is YENEEA in the germline V gene. Here the CDR3 DNA reads TGTGCCAGCGGCTCCCTGGGGGCGCGGACCATGGGCAATGAACAGTTCTTC. Its protein is CASGSLGARTMGNEQFF.

Notes on this clonotype: The final CDR3 position lacks the conserved phenylalanine or tryptophan, pointing to a likely read error. This chain uses TRBV5-5 with TRBJ2-2, with TRBD2 identical over 10 bases. Germline values: CDR1 SGHKS, CDR2 YYEKEE (reference sequence). The CDR3 runs to 16 residues. The CDR3 DNA reads TGTGCCAGCAGCGCTAGCGGGAGTAGGGGGACCGGGAAGCTGTTTCTT. Its translation: CASSASGSRGTGKLFL.

Note on this clonotype: The junction departs from germline at one end; a sequencing error may be responsible. The V gene is TRBV5-6, the J gene TRBJ1-2, with TRBD1 matching 11 bases. The CDR3 runs to 18 residues. Germline CDR1 SGHDT, CDR2 YYEEEE. The CDR3 coding sequence is TGTGCAAGCAGCCAACACAGAGGACAGGGGGCCTCAGACTATGGCTACATCTTC. It specifies CASSQHRGQGASDYGYIF.

Concerning this clonotype: The junction does not match germline at one end; this may be a read error. J is TRBJ2-3 and V is TRBV11-2; D is tentatively TRBD1 or TRBD2 (5 bases each). Germline values: CDR1 SGHAT, CDR2 FQNNGV. CDR3 size: 14 residues. The CDR3 DNA is TGTGCCAGCACCTTGGGGGTACTAACAGGTACGCAGTATTTT. Translating it yields CASTLGVLTGTQYF.

Regarding this clonotype: Since the CDR3 does not end with the conserved phenylalanine or tryptophan, this likely comes from a read error. The chain links TRBV11-3 to TRBJ2-7, with TRBD2 as a possible D gene (7 bases). CDR3 size: 15 residues. Germline assignment: CDR1 SGHNT and CDR2 YENEEA. The CDR3 nucleotides are TGTGTCAGCAGCTTAGGGGGTAGCGGGTGTTACGAGCAGTACTTA. Translation gives CVSSLGGSGCYEQYL.

Regarding this clonotype: This sequence may be a read error, since a much larger clone differs from it by one base. The V call is TRBV7-9, the J call TRBJ2-7; a weak D match, TRBD2 (5 bases). The germline V gene encodes CDR1 SEHNR and CDR2 FQNEAQ (reference sequence). This CDR3 comprises 15 residues. The V end lost 1 base, the J end lost 2 bases, and 12 bases lay between the germline ends. The CDR3: CASSLVTGNTYEQYF. The CDR3 DNA sequence: TGTGCCAGCAGCTTAGTCACGGGGAACACCTACGAGCAGTACTTC.

Turning to this clonotype: One junction end does not reproduce the germline sequence, and a read error may be involved. The rearrangement uses TRBV4-1 and TRBJ1-2; the D is unclear. This CDR3 comprises 15 residues. Germline V CDR1 and CDR2: MGHRA, YSYEKL. The CDR3 loop reads CAGSHKTGGNYSNTF. The CDR3 DNA reads TGCGCCGGCAGCCATAAAACGGGAGGAAACTATAGCAACACCTTC.